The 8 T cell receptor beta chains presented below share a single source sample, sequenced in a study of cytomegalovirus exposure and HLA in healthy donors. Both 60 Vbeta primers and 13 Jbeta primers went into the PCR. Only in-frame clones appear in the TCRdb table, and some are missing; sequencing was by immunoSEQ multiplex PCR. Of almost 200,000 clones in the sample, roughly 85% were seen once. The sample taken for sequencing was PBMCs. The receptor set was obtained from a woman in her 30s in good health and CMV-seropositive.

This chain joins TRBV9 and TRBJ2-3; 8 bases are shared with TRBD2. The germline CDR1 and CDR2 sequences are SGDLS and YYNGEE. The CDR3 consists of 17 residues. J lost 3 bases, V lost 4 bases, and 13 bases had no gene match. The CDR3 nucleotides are TGTGCCAGCAGCTTACTCTCGGGGGGACTAGAGACAGATACGCAGTATTTT. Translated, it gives CASSLLSGGLETDTQYF.

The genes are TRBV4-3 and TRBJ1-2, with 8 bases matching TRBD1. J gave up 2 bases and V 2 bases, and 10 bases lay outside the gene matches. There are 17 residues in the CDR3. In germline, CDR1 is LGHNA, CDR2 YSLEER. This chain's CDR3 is CASSQNLQGEVNYGYTF. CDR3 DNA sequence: TGCGCCAGCAGCCAAAACCTACAGGGGGAAGTAAACTATGGCTACACCTTC.

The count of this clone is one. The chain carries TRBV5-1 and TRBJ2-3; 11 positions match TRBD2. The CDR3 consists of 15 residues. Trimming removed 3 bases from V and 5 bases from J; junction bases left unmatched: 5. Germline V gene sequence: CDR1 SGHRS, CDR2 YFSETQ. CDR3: CASSWDGTSGDTQYF. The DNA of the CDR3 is TGCGCCAGCAGCTGGGACGGGACTAGCGGAGATACGCAGTATTTT.

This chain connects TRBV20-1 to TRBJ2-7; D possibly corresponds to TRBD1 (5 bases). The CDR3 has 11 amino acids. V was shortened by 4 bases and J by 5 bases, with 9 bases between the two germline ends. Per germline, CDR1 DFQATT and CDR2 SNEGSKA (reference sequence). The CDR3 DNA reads TGCAGTGCTAATGGGGCGCACGAGCAGTACTTC. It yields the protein CSANGAHEQYF.

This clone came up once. The CDR3 bases are TGCGCCAGCAGCCCAACAGTGGCTGGAAACACCATATATTTT. Translation gives CASSPTVAGNTIYF. The J gene is TRBJ1-3, the V gene TRBV10-1; D unclear. The CDR3 runs 14 residues. Germline V gene data show CDR1 as WNHNN and CDR2 as SYGVQD (reference sequence). V was pared by 6 bases and J by 2 bases, with 11 bases between.

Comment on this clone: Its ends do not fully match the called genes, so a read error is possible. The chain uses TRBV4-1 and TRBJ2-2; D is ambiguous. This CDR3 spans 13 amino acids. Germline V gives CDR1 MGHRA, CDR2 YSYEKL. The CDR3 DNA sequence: TGCGCCAGCAGCCAAACAAACACCAGGGAGCTGTTTTTT. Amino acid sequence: CASSQTNTRELFF.

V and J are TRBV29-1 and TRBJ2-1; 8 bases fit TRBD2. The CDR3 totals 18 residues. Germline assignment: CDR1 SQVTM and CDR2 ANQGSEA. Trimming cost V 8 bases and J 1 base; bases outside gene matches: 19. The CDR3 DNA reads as TGCAGCCCGCCCGTATATAGCGGGAAAGAATGGTCCTACAATGAGCAGTTCTTC. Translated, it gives CSPPVYSGKEWSYNEQFF.

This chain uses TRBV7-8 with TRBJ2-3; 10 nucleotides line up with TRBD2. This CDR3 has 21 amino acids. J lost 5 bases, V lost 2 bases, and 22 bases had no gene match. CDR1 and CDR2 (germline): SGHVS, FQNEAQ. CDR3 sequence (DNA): TGTGCCAGCAGCTTACTCCTAGCGGGAGACCTCGAGTTCGGCCGGGGAGATACGCAGTATTTT. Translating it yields CASSLLLAGDLEFGRGDTQYF.